Listed below are T cell receptor beta chains from one sample, sequenced in a study of OX40 agonist ivuxolimab in advanced cancers. The table came from immunoSEQ multiplex PCR; TCRdb's copy has only in-frame clones and leaves some out. The sample shows 75,000 to 90,000 clones, about 90% of them seen only once. Specimen: CD4+ or CD8+ T cells sorted from blood, collected in a trial of the OX40 agonist ivuxolimab. The receptors derive from an adult with an advanced solid tumor such as melanoma, head and neck, liver or kidney cancer. The CDR3 runs from the conserved cysteine through the conserved F or W. Fields, in order: J gene, D gene, clone size, V gene, CDR3 DNA, CDR3 protein. A D gene is named only where the DNA matches it firmly. Part of the rows lack a size; the others show once, few, many or a class for expanded clones.

J: TRBJ2-2
D: NA
size: NA
V: TRBV9
DNA: TGTGCCAGCAGCGTCGCTTGGGGGGTCGGCGGGGAGCTGTTTTTT
CDR3: CASSVAWGVGGELFF

J: TRBJ1-4
D: NA
size: NA
V: TRBV15
DNA: TGTGCCACCAGCAGAGAACCGGTAACTAATGAAAAACTGTTTTTT
CDR3: CATSREPVTNEKLFF

J: TRBJ1-3
D: NA
size: NA
V: TRBV4-1
DNA: TGCGCCAGCAGCCGTTTAAATGTTGAAGGAAACACCATATATTTT
CDR3: CASSRLNVEGNTIYF

J: TRBJ2-3
D: TRBD2
size: NA
V: TRBV27
DNA: TGTGCCAGCAGATTACTAGCGGGTATCACAGATACGCAGTATTTT
CDR3: CASRLLAGITDTQYF

J: TRBJ2-3
D: NA
size: once
V: TRBV19
DNA: TGTGCCAGTAGTATTGTACCGGGGACCACAGATACGCAGTATTTT
CDR3: CASSIVPGTTDTQYF

J: TRBJ1-5
D: NA
size: NA
V: TRBV7-9
DNA: TGTGCCAGCAGCCCCCCGGGTCAGCCCCAGCATTTT
CDR3: CASSPPGQPQHF

J: TRBJ2-1
D: TRBD2
size: NA
V: TRBV15
DNA: TGTGCCACCAGCGGGGGGAACCTAGCGGGAGGGTCCTACAATGAGCAGTTCTTC
CDR3: CATSGGNLAGGSYNEQFF

J: TRBJ1-2
D: TRBD1
size: NA
V: TRBV29-1
DNA: TGCAGCGTTACGCAGGGGGACGGCTACACCTTC
CDR3: CSVTQGDGYTF

J: TRBJ2-2
D: NA
size: NA
V: TRBV29-1
DNA: TGCAGCGTTACTGAAGGGTATGGCACCGGGGAGCTGTTTTTT
CDR3: CSVTEGYGTGELFF

J: TRBJ2-3
D: TRBD2
size: NA
V: TRBV4-1
DNA: TGCGCCAGCAGCCAAGGACTAGCGGTGGATACGCAGTATTTT
CDR3: CASSQGLAVDTQYF

J: TRBJ2-3
D: TRBD1
size: NA
V: TRBV4-1
DNA: TGCGCCAGCAGCCAAGTTGTGACAGGGTGGAGGACAGATACGCAGTATTTT
CDR3: CASSQVVTGWRTDTQYF

J: TRBJ2-1
D: NA
size: NA
V: TRBV30
DNA: TGTGCCTGGAGTGCCGGGACCCCGAGGGGGCAGTTCTTC
CDR3: CAWSAGTPRGQFF

J: TRBJ1-3
D: TRBD1
size: NA
V: TRBV19
DNA: TGTGCCAGTAGTATCCAGGGGGCGTACTCTGGAAACACCATATATTTT
CDR3: CASSIQGAYSGNTIYF

J: TRBJ1-2
D: NA
size: NA
V: TRBV6-5
DNA: TGTGCCAGCAGTTACTCCAGGTTTAACTATGGCTACACCTTC
CDR3: CASSYSRFNYGYTF

J: TRBJ1-5
D: NA
size: NA
V: TRBV19
DNA: TGTGCCAGTAGTATAACGGGGGGCGAAGATCAGCCCCAGCATTTT
CDR3: CASSITGGEDQPQHF

J: TRBJ2-7
D: TRBD1
size: once
V: TRBV7-9
DNA: TGTGCCAGCAGCCCCCGTGACAGGGGGCCCTACGAGCAGTACTTC
CDR3: CASSPRDRGPYEQYF

J: TRBJ1-1
D: NA
size: NA
V: TRBV6-6
DNA: TGTGCCAGCAGCTACGGACCGTCTGAAGCTTTCTTT
CDR3: CASSYGPSEAFF

J: TRBJ2-3
D: NA
size: NA
V: TRBV28
DNA: TGTGCCAGCAGTTTACCCTGGAAGGTTGGGGGCACAGATACGCAGTATTTT
CDR3: CASSLPWKVGGTDTQYF

J: TRBJ2-3
D: TRBD1
size: NA
V: TRBV6-8
DNA: TGTGCCAGCAGTTTTATGTCGGGACAGGTACTAACAGATACGCAGTATTTT
CDR3: CASSFMSGQVLTDTQYF

J: TRBJ1-4
D: TRBD1
size: NA
V: TRBV4-2
DNA: TGTGCCAGCAGCCAAGGGACAGGGGCCCTCCTGTTTTTT
CDR3: CASSQGTGALLFF

J: TRBJ1-1
D: NA
size: NA
V: TRBV28
DNA: TGTGCCAGCAGTTTTTACTCAGGGGAAACTGAAGCTTTCTTT
CDR3: CASSFYSGETEAFF

J: TRBJ2-5
D: NA
size: NA
V: TRBV30
DNA: TGTGCCTGGGGTGTACTTCCACAAGAGACCCAGTACTTC
CDR3: CAWGVLPQETQYF

J: TRBJ1-2
D: TRBD1
size: NA
V: TRBV2
DNA: TGTGCCAGCAAGAGTGGACAGGGGGAAGGCTACACCTTC
CDR3: CASKSGQGEGYTF

J: TRBJ2-2
D: NA
size: NA
V: TRBV4-1
DNA: TGCGCCAGCAGCCAAGATGTGGGGAGAACCGGGGAGCTGTTTTTT
CDR3: CASSQDVGRTGELFF

J: TRBJ2-1
D: NA
size: NA
V: TRBV28
DNA: TGTGCCAGCAGTTTCAGAAATGAGCAGTTCTTC
CDR3: CASSFRNEQFF

J: TRBJ2-2
D: NA
size: NA
V: TRBV27
DNA: TGTGCCAGCAGTTTTGGGGTTTCCACACCCGGGGAGCTGTTTTTT
CDR3: CASSFGVSTPGELFF

J: TRBJ2-3
D: NA
size: once
V: TRBV27
DNA: TGTGCCAGCTGCCCCTGGGGCGCAGATACGCAGTATTTT
CDR3: CASCPWGADTQYF

J: TRBJ2-3
D: NA
size: NA
V: TRBV27
DNA: TGTGTCAGCAGTTTATCACCAGATACGCAGTATTTT
CDR3: CVSSLSPDTQYF

J: TRBJ1-2
D: NA
size: once
V: TRBV6-6
DNA: TGTGCCAGCAGTTATTACAGGGCTGGCGGCTACACCTTC
CDR3: CASSYYRAGGYTF

J: TRBJ2-1
D: TRBD2
size: NA
V: TRBV28
DNA: TGTGCCAGCCTTTTTAGCGGGGGGGCCAATGAGCAGTTCTTC
CDR3: CASLFSGGANEQFF

J: TRBJ2-3
D: NA
size: NA
V: TRBV27
DNA: TGTGCCAGCAGTTTACCGCCGGATACGCAGTATTTT
CDR3: CASSLPPDTQYF

J: TRBJ1-1
D: NA
size: few
V: TRBV20-1
DNA: TGCAGTGCCGAGGCTTGGAACGAAGCTTTCTTT
CDR3: CSAEAWNEAFF

J: TRBJ2-3
D: NA
size: NA
V: TRBV2
DNA: TGTGCCAGCAAGGGGGGGCCATGGACAGATACGCAGTATTTT
CDR3: CASKGGPWTDTQYF

J: TRBJ2-1
D: TRBD2
size: NA
V: TRBV6-5
DNA: TGTGCCACCACTAGCGGGAGGGCCTTCCATGAGCAGTTCTTC
CDR3: CATTSGRAFHEQFF

J: TRBJ1-1
D: NA
size: NA
V: TRBV7-2
DNA: TGTGCCAGCAGCTTATACAGGGTGTTGAGCACTGAAGCTTTCTTT
CDR3: CASSLYRVLSTEAFF

J: TRBJ2-1
D: TRBD1
size: NA
V: TRBV2
DNA: TGTGCCAGCAGTCCGGGACAGGGAACGTTAAGAGAGCAGTTCTTC
CDR3: CASSPGQGTLREQFF

J: TRBJ2-7
D: NA
size: NA
V: TRBV29-1
DNA: TGCAGCGTTGGGGAGGCCACAGGTATCTACGAGCAGTACTTC
CDR3: CSVGEATGIYEQYF

J: TRBJ1-6
D: NA
size: NA
V: TRBV13
DNA: TGTGCCAGCAGCTTAGAGGGTTCACCCCTCCACTTT
CDR3: CASSLEGSPLHF

J: TRBJ2-2
D: NA
size: NA
V: TRBV4-3
DNA: TGCGCCAGCAGCCAGTCCCTCTTAGAAATACTGGGACCCGGGGAGCTGTTTTTT
CDR3: CASSQSLLEILGPGELFF

J: TRBJ2-1
D: NA
size: NA
V: TRBV6-5
DNA: TGTGCCAGCAGTTTGATAGGGGGAAACTACAATGAGCAGTTCTTC
CDR3: CASSLIGGNYNEQFF

J: TRBJ2-1
D: NA
size: NA
V: TRBV19
DNA: TGTGCCAGTGGGTTCTTCAGGGAGCAGTTCTTC
CDR3: CASGFFREQFF

J: TRBJ1-5
D: NA
size: NA
V: TRBV6-6
DNA: TGTGCCAGCAACTTCTTGCAAGATCAATTGCATTTT
CDR3: CASNFLQDQLHF

J: TRBJ2-3
D: NA
size: NA
V: TRBV2
DNA: TGTGCCAGCAGTGTAACAGATACGCAGTATTTT
CDR3: CASSVTDTQYF

J: TRBJ2-3
D: NA
size: NA
V: TRBV6-1
DNA: TGTGCCAGCAGTCTGAGACCTGATACGCAGTATTTT
CDR3: CASSLRPDTQYF

J: TRBJ2-1
D: TRBD2
size: NA
V: TRBV4-3
DNA: TGCGCCAGCAGCCAAGTTTTACTAGCGGGAGACAATGAGCAGTTCTTC
CDR3: CASSQVLLAGDNEQFF

J: TRBJ2-5
D: NA
size: NA
V: TRBV4-1
DNA: TGCGCCAGCAGCCACCCGCAAGAGACCCAGTACTTC
CDR3: CASSHPQETQYF

J: TRBJ2-1
D: NA
size: NA
V: TRBV4-2
DNA: TGTGCCAGCAGCCGCAGCTGGGGCTCCTACAATGAGCAGTTCTTC
CDR3: CASSRSWGSYNEQFF

J: TRBJ1-1
D: TRBD1
size: NA
V: TRBV4-2
DNA: TGTGCCAGCAGCCAAGACACAGGGGGGATGAACACTGAAGCTTTCTTT
CDR3: CASSQDTGGMNTEAFF